Below are 32 T cell receptor delta chains sequenced from a single sample in a study of Vδ1+ human thymocytes. RNA was extracted from the cells and then reverse transcribed. Multiplex PCR used pooled V-gene forward primers and a constant-region reverse primer to amplify CDR3s. TCRdb applied CATT to the multiplex PCR reads for clone calling. This table has roughly 55,000 delta-chain clones, about 16% appearing once. General study findings and limits: In the thymus, TRG and TRD repertoires looked highly polyclonal with Gaussian CDR3 lengths.

These TCRs are of unknown antigen specificity. Sample: Vdelta1+ gamma-delta thymocytes from the thymus. Subset noted: FACS-sorted CD3+ TCRalphabeta- TCRVdelta1+ TCRVdelta2- thymocytes. The receptor set was obtained from a boy under three years old who had congenital heart surgery.

The table lists this clone with a few counts. The chain joins TRDV1 to TRDJ1; possibly TRDD2 or TRDD3 for D (8 bases each). This CDR3 is 26 amino acids long. V lost 2 bases and J lost 0, with 43 bases in between. Germline CDR1 is TSWWSYY and CDR2 is QGS. The CDR3 DNA follows: TGTGCTCTTGGGGAAGAATACTTCCTACGACGACTGGGGGCTCCCGCTTCCTCATGGTACACCGATAAACTCATCTTT. It codes for CALGEEYFLRRLGAPASSWYTDKLIF.

This clone has a handful of counts. V gene TRDV1 combines with J gene TRDJ1; the D gene is possibly TRDD2 (7 bases). V was clipped by 5 bases and J by 2 bases, with 33 bases between them. The germline V gene has CDR1 TSWWSYY and CDR2 QGS. The CDR3 spans 21 residues. The CDR3 coding sequence is TGTGCTCTTGGGCCTCAGGCCTTCCTTTTGCTGGGGAACTGTAATACCGATAAACTCATCTTT. Translated, it gives CALGPQAFLLLGNCNTDKLIF.

A few counts support this clone. The chain couples TRDV1 to TRDJ1; 11 bases line up with TRDD3. CDR1 and CDR2 from the germline V gene are TSWWSYY and QGS. This CDR3 comprises 20 residues. J was trimmed by 0 bases and V by 0 bases; bases with no gene match: 12. In DNA form, the CDR3 reads TGTGCTCTTGGGGAACTACTCCTCCTGGGGGATACACAGTACACCGATAAACTCATCTTT. Protein sequence: CALGELLLLGDTQYTDKLIF.

This clone was detected a few times. The rearrangement joins TRDV1 to TRDJ1; D unclear. V gave up 3 bases and J gave up 8 bases, with 10 bases separating them. CDR3 size: 12 residues. Germline V gene data show CDR1 as TSWWSYY and CDR2 as QGS. Here the CDR3 reads CALGEFPLKLIF. DNA of the CDR3: TGTGCTCTTGGGGAGTTCCCCTTAAAACTCATCTTT.

The chain combines TRDV1 with TRDJ1, with D possibly called TRDD2 or TRDD3 (5 bases each). V was clipped by 0 bases and J by 5 bases, with 25 bases between them. Germline V gene lookup returns CDR1 TSWWSYY and CDR2 QGS. This CDR3 spans 19 amino acids. This CDR3 reads CALGELIFRLPRTGDKLIF. In DNA form, the CDR3 reads TGTGCTCTTGGGGAACTTATATTTAGGCTTCCCCGTACTGGAGATAAACTCATCTTT.

The V call is TRDV3, the J call TRDJ1; perhaps TRDD2 as D (7 bases). This CDR3 is 17 amino acids long. Between the trimmed V and J ends, which lost 3 bases and 2 bases, there was a span of 25 bases. CDR1 TVYSNPD and CDR2 GDNSRS come from the germline V gene (reference sequence). The DNA for the CDR3 is TGTGCCTTCCTATTCCTACTGGGTACTGGAAAGACCGATAAACTCATCTTT. Its translation: CAFLFLLGTGKTDKLIF.

The rearrangement uses TRDV1 and TRDJ1; the D gene is possibly TRDD2 (5 bases). CDR1 TSWWSYY and CDR2 QGS come from the germline V gene. V gave up 1 base and J gave up 0 bases, with 18 bases separating them. The CDR3 has 18 residues. The CDR3 nucleotides are TGTGCTCTTGGGGAACGCCCCTACCGAGGGACGTACACCGATAAACTCATCTTT. Its translation is CALGERPYRGTYTDKLIF.

J is TRDJ1 and V is TRDV1; D may be TRDD2 (5 bases). V was pared by 2 bases and J by 7 bases, with 14 bases between. Germline V CDR1 and CDR2: TSWWSYY, QGS. The CDR3 loop spans 14 amino acids. The DNA of the CDR3 is TGTGCTCTTGGGGAAGCAGCACCTTCTTTTAAACTCATCTTT. Residues: CALGEAAPSFKLIF.

The sample holds a few counts of this clone. The J gene is TRDJ1, the V gene TRDV1; tentative D call: TRDD3 (6 bases). The CDR3 totals 15 residues. Per the germline V gene, CDR1 is TSWWSYY and CDR2 is QGS. V shed 3 bases and J shed 1 base, with 12 bases lying between them. CDR3 nucleotide sequence: TGTGCTCTTGGGGACTTGGGGGCCTCCACCGATAAACTCATCTTT. As protein: CALGDLGASTDKLIF.

The chain couples TRDV1 to TRDJ1; no definite D call. V was trimmed by 1 base and J by 3 bases, leaving 24 bases between them. The CDR3 is 19 amino acids. Germline V gene sequence: CDR1 TSWWSYY, CDR2 QGS. CDR3 nucleotides: TGTGCTCTTGGGGAACGGATCCCCCCTCGAAGGGGTAGCTCCGATAAACTCATCTTT. Protein: CALGERIPPRRGSSDKLIF.

The chain recombines TRDV1 with TRDJ1; 11 bases match TRDD3. Germline V lookup: CDR1 TSWWSYY, CDR2 QGS. The CDR3 spans 20 residues. Trimming at V came to 3 bases and at J to 0 bases, leaving 15 bases not matched to a gene. The CDR3 DNA sequence: TGTGCTCTTGGGGACCCCCCTACGTGGGGGATACGCCAGTACACCGATAAACTCATCTTT. It yields the protein CALGDPPTWGIRQYTDKLIF.

The sample holds one count of this clone. V and J are TRDV1 and TRDJ1, with D possibly being TRDD3 (5 bases). From germline, CDR1 is TSWWSYY and CDR2 QGS. The ends were cut back, 6 bases at V and 1 base at J, with 15 bases in the middle. The CDR3 is 15 amino acids. This CDR3 reads CALGPGGSPTDKLIF. The CDR3 nucleotides read TGTGCTCTTGGTCCCGGGGGGTCCCCCACCGATAAACTCATCTTT.

This clone came up a few times. The rearrangement uses TRDV1 and TRDJ1; 7 bases align to TRDD2. This CDR3 comprises 19 residues. The ends lost 0 bases at V and 0 bases at J; junction bases unmatched: 13. The germline V gene encodes CDR1 TSWWSYY and CDR2 QGS. The CDR3 sequence: CALGELTVPTVLHTDKLIF. Here the CDR3 DNA reads TGTGCTCTTGGGGAACTAACCGTTCCTACCGTACTGCACACCGATAAACTCATCTTT.

J is TRDJ1 and V is TRDV1; 11 bases map to TRDD3. The ends lost 0 bases at V and 2 bases at J; junction bases unmatched: 20. CDR1 is TSWWSYY, CDR2 QGS, per germline. This CDR3 has 22 amino acids. The CDR3 sequence: CALGELRRVIPPLGDRTDKLIF. The CDR3 region has the DNA TGTGCTCTTGGGGAACTTCGGCGGGTTATTCCCCCACTGGGGGATAGGACCGATAAACTCATCTTT.

This clone was picked up a small number of times. V gene TRDV1 combines with J gene TRDJ1; 13 nucleotides agree with TRDD3. Germline loops: CDR1 TSWWSYY, CDR2 QGS. V lost 3 bases, J lost 0 bases, and 19 bases stayed unmatched. This CDR3 is built from 22 residues. In nucleotides, the CDR3 is TGTGCTCTTGGGGATGGGGTCTACCGGCAGACTGGGGGATACGTTTACACCGATAAACTCATCTTT. Amino acids: CALGDGVYRQTGGYVYTDKLIF.

This clone came up a few times. This chain joins TRDV1 and TRDJ1; perhaps TRDD2 as D (5 bases). This CDR3 region has 15 residues. Germline CDR1 TSWWSYY, CDR2 QGS. The V end lost 1 base, the J end lost 8 bases, and 17 bases lay between the germline ends. The CDR3 DNA reads TGTGCTCTTGGGGAACAGGTCTTCCAGTTAGACAAACTCATCTTT. Encoded protein: CALGEQVFQLDKLIF.

J is TRDJ1 and V is TRDV1, with D maybe TRDD2 (5 bases). This CDR3 is 15 amino acids long. The germline gives CDR1 TSWWSYY, CDR2 QGS. Trimming took 2 bases from V and 1 from J, leaving 11 bases between them. The CDR3: CALGEDPTFTDKLIF. CDR3 in DNA: TGTGCTCTTGGGGAAGACCCTACTTTCACCGATAAACTCATCTTT.

This clone was picked up a small number of times. This rearrangement joins TRDV1 to TRDJ1; TRDD3 matches at 11 bases. Germline V gives CDR1 TSWWSYY, CDR2 QGS. This CDR3 has 22 amino acids. With 1 base clipped from V and 2 bases from J, the junction kept 21 bases outside the gene matches. CDR3 sequence reads: CALGERFRLLVLGDRSTDKLIF. For the CDR3, the DNA is TGTGCTCTTGGGGAACGGTTCCGCCTACTCGTACTGGGGGATAGGAGTACCGATAAACTCATCTTT.

This clone was seen a few times. The V call is TRDV1, the J call TRDJ1; the D gene is possibly TRDD3 (6 bases). The CDR3 consists of 18 residues. Germline CDR1 reads TSWWSYY; CDR2 reads QGS. Trimming took off 3 bases at V and 1 base at J, with 21 bases between the two ends. The CDR3 spells CALGEVRTWGSCTDKLIF. The DNA of the CDR3 is TGTGCTCTTGGGGAGGTTCGGACTTGGGGATCTTGCACCGATAAACTCATCTTT.

This chain uses TRDV1 with TRDJ1; no definite D call. The CDR3 consists of 18 residues. In germline, CDR1 is TSWWSYY, CDR2 QGS. V lost 1 base and J lost 0, with 18 bases in between. As DNA, the CDR3 is TGTGCTCTTGGGGAACCGCCTCCTTATGGACTGTACACCGATAAACTCATCTTT. Translated, it gives CALGEPPPYGLYTDKLIF.

This clone showed up just once. This chain connects TRDV1 to TRDJ1; no clear D gene. V dropped 5 bases and J dropped 0 bases, with 10 bases sitting between them. The CDR3 is 14 residues long. Germline CDR1 TSWWSYY, CDR2 QGS. CDR3 amino acids: CALGTPSYTDKLIF. CDR3 coding DNA: TGTGCTCTTGGGACGCCCTCGTACACCGATAAACTCATCTTT.

The chain combines TRDV1 with TRDJ2; 8 bases fit TRDD3. The CDR3 extends over 20 amino acids. From germline, CDR1 is TSWWSYY and CDR2 QGS. V lost 2 bases, J lost 0 bases, and 14 bases stayed unmatched. The CDR3 here is CALGEDVAVGDSALTAQLFF. Here the CDR3 DNA reads TGTGCTCTTGGGGAAGACGTGGCGGTGGGGGATTCCGCTTTGACAGCACAACTCTTCTTT.

This clone was detected only a few times. The V and J genes are TRDV1 and TRDJ1, with D tentatively TRDD2 (7 bases). Trimming shortened V by 2 bases and J by 0 bases, and 28 bases separated the two germline ends. From germline, CDR1 is TSWWSYY and CDR2 QGS. There are 21 residues in the CDR3. In DNA form, the CDR3 reads TGTGCTCTTGGGGAATGGGCTTCATTCCTACGGGGGTGGGGGTACACCGATAAACTCATCTTT. This gives the protein CALGEWASFLRGWGYTDKLIF.

The V and J genes are TRDV1 and TRDJ1; no definite D call. The germline V gene encodes CDR1 TSWWSYY and CDR2 QGS. This CDR3 is built from 19 residues. Trimming left V 2 bases short and J 1 base short, with 23 bases between. The CDR3 sequence: CALGEAGTSGSTCTDKLIF. CDR3 coding DNA: TGTGCTCTTGGGGAAGCAGGCACGTCGGGTTCTACCTGCACCGATAAACTCATCTTT.

Turning to this clone: This could be a read error, since a much larger clone is one nucleotide away. The chain links TRDV2 to TRDJ1; D uncertain. Germline V lookup: CDR1 GEAIGNYY, CDR2 EKD. The CDR3 totals 10 residues. Trimming removed 7 bases at V and 1 base at J, with 3 bases between. The CDR3 reads CAWATDKLIF. CDR3 bases: TGTGCCTGGGCCACCGATAAACTCATCTTT.

This clone turned up a few times. The chain has TRDV1 and TRDJ1; D is perhaps TRDD3 (6 bases). V was trimmed by 0 bases and J by 5 bases, leaving 13 bases between them. The CDR3 is 15 amino acids. Germline CDR1 TSWWSYY, CDR2 QGS. Here the CDR3 DNA reads TGTGCTCTTGGGGAACTTCGCTACCTGGGGGATAAACTCATCTTT. Translated: CALGELRYLGDKLIF.

The chain has TRDV1 and TRDJ1; 7 bases line up with TRDD3. CDR3 length: 16 residues. V was clipped by 1 base and J by 2 bases; unmatched bases: 7. The germline gives CDR1 TSWWSYY, CDR2 QGS. CDR3 amino acids: CALGERYWGKTDKLIF. The CDR3 DNA follows: TGTGCTCTTGGGGAACGGTACTGGGGAAAGACCGATAAACTCATCTTT.

This clone was observed a handful of times. The chain is built from TRDV1 and TRDJ1; 11 bases line up with TRDD3. The V and J ends lost 6 bases and 3 bases, in that order; junction bases with no gene match: 12. This CDR3 has 17 residues. CDR1 is TSWWSYY and CDR2 is QGS in the germline V gene. The CDR3 DNA reads as TGTGCTCTTGGAGTCTCCGCTGGGGGATACAAGCCCGATAAACTCATCTTT. Its protein is CALGVSAGGYKPDKLIF.

This chain connects TRDV1 to TRDJ1, with 9 bases fitting TRDD3. Trimming cost V 4 bases and J 0 bases; bases outside gene matches: 15. The CDR3 contains 19 residues. Germline V gives CDR1 TSWWSYY, CDR2 QGS. The CDR3 DNA follows: TGTGCTCTTGGGGCTCTCCTGCACTGGGGGAGGACGTACACCGATAAACTCATCTTT. Protein: CALGALLHWGRTYTDKLIF.

There are a few counts of this clone. The J gene is TRDJ1, the V gene TRDV1; a weak D match, TRDD3 (7 bases). Trimming left V 5 bases short and J 0 bases short, with 31 bases between. The CDR3 runs 21 residues. The germline gives CDR1 TSWWSYY, CDR2 QGS. CDR3 sequence: CALGKGTSLPYWGDHTDKLIF. CDR3 in DNA: TGTGCTCTTGGGAAGGGAACTTCCTTGCCCTATTGGGGGGATCACACCGATAAACTCATCTTT.

This clone was recorded a few times. V is TRDV1 and J is TRDJ1, with TRDD2 as a possible D gene (6 bases). Trimming shortened V by 4 bases and J by 0 bases, and 33 bases separated the two germline ends. CDR1 TSWWSYY and CDR2 QGS come from the germline V gene. The CDR3 contains 22 residues. The CDR3 DNA reads TGTGCTCTTGGGGCACTAGACTTCCTCGTTTTGTCGGGGGTTCCTTACACCGATAAACTCATCTTT. It translates to CALGALDFLVLSGVPYTDKLIF.

The chain links TRDV1 to TRDJ1; 10 nucleotides agree with TRDD3. Germline CDR1 is TSWWSYY and CDR2 is QGS. CDR3 length: 22 residues. With V trimmed by 1 base and J by 0 bases, 20 bases remained unmatched. CDR3 sequence reads: CALGEHGKHNWGIYVYTDKLIF. CDR3 coding DNA: TGTGCTCTTGGGGAACATGGAAAACACAACTGGGGGATCTATGTTTACACCGATAAACTCATCTTT.